This T cell receptor (beta chain) comes out of a study of control samples from healthy donors and cancer patients. Germline V CDR1 and CDR2: MNHEY, SVGEGT. This CDR3 spans 17 amino acids. Deletions cut 2 bases from V and 1 base from J, with 12 bases between. The assay was immunoSEQ multiplex PCR, and TCRdb's table has in-frame clones only and misses some. Here the sample spans around 90,000 clones, more than 75% being singletons. This sequence was found in a woman between 35 and 50 years old in good health. The rearrangement links TRBV6-2 or TRBV6-3 to TRBJ2-6, with no clear D. The sequenced sample consisted of blood. The chain's CDR3 is CASSYHFGESGANVLTF. The CDR3 DNA follows: TGTGCCAGCAGTTACCACTTTGGGGAATCTGGGGCCAACGTCCTGACTTTC.